This entry lists 10 T cell receptor beta chains sequenced from one sample in a study of cytomegalovirus exposure and HLA in healthy donors. PCR primers comprised 60 Vbeta and 13 Jbeta primers. Data came from immunoSEQ multiplex PCR; TCRdb stores just in-frame clones and leaves some out. The sample lists about 180,000 clones, roughly 78% occurring once. Sequenced: PBMCs. The receptors were sampled from a woman aged 45-59 years in good health and CMV-seropositive.

The chain is built from TRBV7-5 and TRBJ2-2; TRBD2, as called in the table, went unchecked against the DNA. TRBV7-5 is a pseudogene locus. CDR3 length: 16 residues. In DNA, the CDR3 is TGTGCCAGAAGCTGTAATACCCTTGAAGTAGCCGGGGAGCTGTTTTTT. Translating it yields CARSCNTLEVAGELFF.

On this clone: The junction departs from germline at one end; a sequencing error may be responsible. This specimen includes other DNA sequences encoding the same CDR3. The chain combines TRBV30 with TRBJ1-3, with D maybe TRBD1 (6 bases). The germline V gene has CDR1 GTSNPN and CDR2 SVGIG (reference sequence). The CDR3 extends over 15 amino acids. The CDR3 bases are TGTGCCTGGAGACCGGACAGTCACTCTGGAAACACCATCTATTTT. Encoded protein: CAWRPDSHSGNTIYF. The whole variable domain, remainder taken from reference TRBV30 and TRBJ1-3, is SQTIHQWPATLVQPVGSPLSLECTVEGTSNPNLYWYRQAAGRGLQLLFYSVGIGQISSEVPQNLSASRPQDRQFILSSKKLLLSDSGFYLCAWRPDSHSGNTIYFGEGSWLTVV.

The J gene is TRBJ2-7, the V gene TRBV11-2; tentative D call: TRBD1 (6 bases). The CDR3 has 14 residues. Trimming removed 2 bases at V and 6 bases at J, with 14 bases between. CDR1 and CDR2 (germline): SGHAT, FQNNGV. The CDR3 region is CASSLNQGSSEQYF. CDR3 bases: TGTGCCAGCAGCTTAAACCAGGGGTCTAGCGAGCAGTACTTC.

This clone was seen only once. The chain combines TRBV6-1 with TRBJ2-7; 8 bases are shared with TRBD1. The CDR3 contains 15 residues. Trimming cost V 7 bases and J 7 bases; bases outside gene matches: 15. CDR1 is MNHNS and CDR2 is SASEGT in the germline V gene. The CDR3 sequence is CASTPPGGAIREQYF. CDR3 DNA: TGTGCCAGCACCCCCCCAGGGGGCGCAATAAGGGAGCAGTACTTC.

The chain uses TRBV5-4 and TRBJ1-1; D is unclear. The germline V gene encodes CDR1 SGHNT and CDR2 YYREEE (reference sequence). Trimming took 0 bases from V and 6 from J, leaving 18 bases between them. CDR3 length equals 16 residues. The DNA for the CDR3 is TGTGCCAGCAGCTTGGGGATTCGGGTCACGGCCCCTGAAGCTTTCTTT. It codes for CASSLGIRVTAPEAFF.

The chain carries TRBV27 and TRBJ1-5; tentative D call: TRBD1 (6 bases). Between the trimmed V and J ends, which lost 10 bases and 5 bases, there was a span of 18 bases. Germline V gives CDR1 MNHEY, CDR2 SMNVEV (reference sequence). This CDR3 comprises 14 residues. The CDR3 spells CATKRDKNDQPQHF. CDR3 nucleotide sequence: TGTGCCACCAAGAGGGACAAGAATGATCAGCCCCAGCATTTT.

The gene calls are TRBV5-1 and TRBJ2-3; unclear D gene. V lost 0 bases to trimming and J lost 2 bases, with 7 bases between them. The length of the CDR3 is 14 residues. Germline CDR1 and CDR2: SGHRS and YFSETQ. CDR3 amino acids: CASSLARSTDTQYF. CDR3 DNA sequence: TGCGCCAGCAGCTTGGCCCGTTCCACAGATACGCAGTATTTT.

The V and J genes are TRBV5-1 and TRBJ2-3; maybe TRBD2 (5 bases). Looked up from germline, CDR1 is SGHRS and CDR2 is YFSETQ. This CDR3 spans 16 amino acids. Trimming left V 4 bases short and J 0 bases short, with 15 bases between. As DNA, the CDR3 is TGCGCCAGCAGCCCCCGAAGAGGGTGGAGCACAGATACGCAGTATTTT. The encoded protein is CASSPRRGWSTDTQYF. The whole variable domain, remainder taken from reference TRBV5-1 and TRBJ2-3, is KAGVTQTPRYLIKTRGQQVTLSCSPISGHRSVSWYQQTPGQGLQFLFEYFSETQRNKGNFPGRFSGRQFSNSRSEMNVSTLELGDSALYLCASSPRRGWSTDTQYFGPGTRLTVL.

The V call is TRBV7-9, the J call TRBJ1-5, with a possible D match to TRBD1 (5 bases). Germline CDR1 is SEHNR and CDR2 is FQNEAQ (reference sequence). The CDR3 length is 16 residues. Trimming stripped 5 bases from V and 2 bases from J, with 16 bases between. The CDR3 loop is CASSPRGSGGNQPQHF. The DNA for the CDR3 is TGTGCCAGCAGCCCCCGGGGGTCAGGAGGCAATCAGCCCCAGCATTTT.

The V gene is TRBV15, the J gene TRBJ2-1; D remains unclear. With 3 bases removed from V and 7 bases from J, the gap between germline ends came to 4 bases. CDR1 is LNHNV and CDR2 is YYDKDF in the germline V gene (reference sequence). CDR3 length: 11 residues. DNA for the CDR3: TGTGCCACCAGCAGTCGGAATGAGCAGTTCTTC. Residues: CATSSRNEQFF.